This record concerns one T cell receptor (beta chain) sequence. As yet, its antigen is unknown. This CDR3 is built from 12 residues. J lost 11 bases, V lost 5 bases, and 6 bases had no gene match. The data were taken from a study of CD8 T cells in ankylosing spondylitis. Notes on the study in general: Some motif variants were previously reported in reactive arthritis synovial fluid and blood. As for the disease-linked clones, they showed a CD8+ phenotype and occurred at relatively low frequencies in peripheral blood. One TCR beta motif, made up of several highly homologous variants, appeared characteristic of ankylosing spondylitis blood.

Scientists made TCR beta libraries using quantitative 5'-RACE with molecular barcodes. One entry per CDR3 protein, called by TCRdb with MiXCR from the 5' RACE reads. The sample carries roughly 300,000 distinct CDR3 sequences, around 8% recorded once. The chain recombines TRBV12-3 or TRBV12-4 with TRBJ2-1; 7 bases align to TRBD2. The source material was blood, either unsorted or a sorted T cell fraction (not recorded which). This sequence was found in a male donor with ankylosing spondylitis. CDR3 amino acids: CASSTAGTKQFF. The DNA for the CDR3 is TGTGCCAGCAGTACAGCCGGGACTAAGCAGTTCTTC.